Listed here are 14 T cell receptor beta chains from one sample, sequenced in a study of vaccination effects on CD4 cells after COVID-19. Expansion of antigen-specific CD4+ T cells with viral peptide pools was carried out by the ViraFEST assay before sequencing. Researchers isolated CD4+ T cells once roughly ten days of culture had elapsed. Nucleocapsid antibodies were negative in the vaccine recipients, who had never had SARS-CoV-2 infection. Libraries were prepared by immunoSEQ multiplex PCR; TCRdb keeps only in-frame clonotypes and omits some of them. This sample has about 43,000 clones, with around 76% found just once. These receptors' targets are unknown. The sequenced sample was CD4+ T cells from PBMCs cultured with SARS-CoV-2 spike peptides, obtained before COVID-19 vaccination. The receptors derive from a human donor who received a COVID-19 vaccine.

The chain employs TRBV29-1 and TRBJ2-7; 8 nucleotides agree with TRBD1. In germline, CDR1 is SQVTM, CDR2 ANQGSEA. This CDR3 has 11 amino acids. With V trimmed by 6 bases and J by 8 bases, 6 bases remained unmatched. CDR3 protein: CSVTAGGKQYV. In nucleotides, the CDR3 is TGCAGCGTAACAGCAGGGGGCAAGCAGTACGTC.

This clone was found once. The gene calls are TRBV2 and TRBJ2-3; D remains ambiguous. CDR1 is SNHLY and CDR2 is FYNNEI in the germline V gene. V was trimmed by 5 bases and J by 3 bases, leaving 3 bases between them. This CDR3 spans 11 amino acids. CDR3 bases: TGTGCCAGCAGTTTAACAGATACGCAGTATTTT. This codes for CASSLTDTQYF. The full variable domain, completed using reference TRBV2 and TRBJ2-3, is EPEVTQTPSHQVTQMGQEVILRCVPISNHLYFYWYRQILGQKVEFLVSFYNNEISEKSEIFDDQFSVERPDGSNFTLKIRSTKLEDSAMYFCASSLTDTQYFGPGTRLTVL.

This clone was recorded a few times. V usage is TRBV7-9 and J usage is TRBJ2-3; TRBD2 agrees at 8 bases. The trim removed 5 bases at V and 5 bases at J, leaving 9 bases unmatched. The CDR3 has 15 residues. The germline V gene encodes CDR1 SEHNR and CDR2 FQNEAQ (reference sequence). The CDR3 protein is CASSPGLVSVDTQYF. DNA of the CDR3: TGTGCCAGCAGCCCGGGACTAGTATCCGTAGATACGCAGTATTTT.

The chain employs TRBV27 and TRBJ2-7; D perhaps matches TRBD1 (5 bases). Trimming pared 5 bases from V and 5 bases from J, leaving 16 bases between. CDR3 length: 14 residues. Germline V lookup: CDR1 MNHEY, CDR2 SMNVEV (reference sequence). The CDR3, as DNA: TGTGCCAGCAGTCCCAGGGTAGATGTACACGAGCAGTACGTC. Amino acids: CASSPRVDVHEQYV.

This clone was seen just once. This sequence joins TRBV7-2 and TRBJ2-5, with 12 bases matching TRBD2. Per germline, CDR1 SGHTA and CDR2 FQGNSA. This CDR3 is built from 15 residues. The junction had 5 bases not matched to a gene; V was cut back by 5 bases and J by 4 bases. This chain's CDR3 is CASSPTSGSRETQYF. DNA of the CDR3: TGTGCCAGCAGCCCGACTAGCGGGAGTCGAGAGACCCAGTACTTC.

The rearrangement links TRBV19 to TRBJ1-1, with D possibly matching TRBD1 (5 bases). Germline V lookup: CDR1 LNHDA, CDR2 SQIVND (reference sequence). V was cut by 3 bases and J by 6 bases, with 11 bases left in between. The length of the CDR3 is 13 residues. The CDR3 nucleotides are TGTGCCAGTAGTATTTGGGGGAGCGCTGAAGCTTTCTTT. Protein sequence: CASSIWGSAEAFF. Using reference TRBV19 and TRBJ1-1 for the parts outside the CDR3, the full variable domain is DGGITQSPKYLFRKEGQNVTLSCEQNLNHDAMYWYRQDPGQGLRLIYYSQIVNDFQKGDIAEGYSVSREKKESFPLTVTSAQKNPTAFYLCASSIWGSAEAFFGQGTRLTVV.

This sequence joins TRBV6-6 and TRBJ2-3; D not certain. Trimming cost V 2 bases and J 5 bases, with 8 bases left between them. There are 13 residues in the CDR3. Germline V gives CDR1 MNHNY, CDR2 SVGAGI (reference sequence). The CDR3 coding sequence is TGTGCCAGCAGTTACCGCTGGGGAGATACGCAGTATTTT. Its translation: CASSYRWGDTQYF.

This chain uses TRBV6-6 with TRBJ1-4; TRBD1 matches 7 bases. Germline V CDR1 and CDR2: MNHNY, SVGAGI (reference sequence). V lost 6 bases to trimming and J lost 8 bases; unmatched junction nucleotides: 15. The CDR3 length is 16 residues. CDR3 in amino acids: CASSDNRGLGSEKLFF. In nucleotides, the CDR3 is TGTGCCAGCAGCGATAACAGGGGCTTAGGGAGCGAAAAACTGTTTTTT.

The rearrangement joins TRBV5-8 to TRBJ2-7; TRBD1 agrees at 7 bases. Trimming took 3 bases from V and 5 from J; bases not matched to a gene: 2. This CDR3 has 12 residues. Germline lookup yields CDR1 SGHTS and CDR2 YDEGEE. CDR3 bases: TGTGCCAGCAGCTCGACAGGGAACGAGCAGTACGTC. This encodes CASSSTGNEQYV.

Comments on this clone: Distinct nucleotide sequences in the sample also encode this CDR3. The rearrangement links TRBV5-1 to TRBJ2-5; the D gene could be TRBD1 or TRBD2 (5 bases each). Germline V gives CDR1 SGHRS, CDR2 YFSETQ. The V and J ends lost 0 bases and 5 bases respectively, with 8 bases between them. The CDR3 extends over 13 amino acids. In DNA, the CDR3 is TGCGCCAGCAGCTTGGGTGGGGGTGAGACCCAGTACTTC. Its protein product is CASSLGGGETQYF.

The chain links TRBV24-1 to TRBJ1-1; D ambiguous. Trimming took off 9 bases at V and 6 bases at J, with 10 bases between the two ends. This CDR3 is 11 amino acids long. Per germline, CDR1 KGHDR and CDR2 SFDVKD. The CDR3 loop reads CATAFGPEAFF. The DNA for the CDR3 is TGTGCCACCGCCTTTGGGCCTGAAGCTTTCTTT.

Note on this clone: A read error may produce the germline difference seen at one junction end. The chain couples TRBV7-8 to TRBJ1-2, with D possibly being TRBD1 (5 bases). The CDR3 totals 13 residues. The germline CDR1 and CDR2 sequences are SGHVS and FQNEAQ. The CDR3 spells CASSLALFGGTVF. The CDR3 DNA follows: TGTGCCAGCAGCTTAGCGCTTTTCGGGGGTACTGTCTTC.

In DNA form, the CDR3 reads TGTGCCAGCAGCGTAGCTCTTAAAGAGACCCAGTACTTC. Translation gives CASSVALKETQYF. This chain connects TRBV9 to TRBJ2-5; no definite D call. Trimming took off 0 bases at V and 3 bases at J, with 6 bases between the two ends. This CDR3 has 13 residues. The germline CDR1 and CDR2 sequences are SGDLS and YYNGEE.

J is TRBJ1-2 and V is TRBV6-6; TRBD1 is a possible D gene (6 bases). The germline gives CDR1 MNHNY, CDR2 SVGAGI (reference sequence). CDR3 length equals 14 residues. Trimming took off 0 bases at V and 8 bases at J, with 13 bases between the two ends. The CDR3 region is CASSYSRDIEGYTF. DNA for the CDR3: TGTGCCAGCAGTTACTCCAGGGACATAGAGGGCTACACCTTC.